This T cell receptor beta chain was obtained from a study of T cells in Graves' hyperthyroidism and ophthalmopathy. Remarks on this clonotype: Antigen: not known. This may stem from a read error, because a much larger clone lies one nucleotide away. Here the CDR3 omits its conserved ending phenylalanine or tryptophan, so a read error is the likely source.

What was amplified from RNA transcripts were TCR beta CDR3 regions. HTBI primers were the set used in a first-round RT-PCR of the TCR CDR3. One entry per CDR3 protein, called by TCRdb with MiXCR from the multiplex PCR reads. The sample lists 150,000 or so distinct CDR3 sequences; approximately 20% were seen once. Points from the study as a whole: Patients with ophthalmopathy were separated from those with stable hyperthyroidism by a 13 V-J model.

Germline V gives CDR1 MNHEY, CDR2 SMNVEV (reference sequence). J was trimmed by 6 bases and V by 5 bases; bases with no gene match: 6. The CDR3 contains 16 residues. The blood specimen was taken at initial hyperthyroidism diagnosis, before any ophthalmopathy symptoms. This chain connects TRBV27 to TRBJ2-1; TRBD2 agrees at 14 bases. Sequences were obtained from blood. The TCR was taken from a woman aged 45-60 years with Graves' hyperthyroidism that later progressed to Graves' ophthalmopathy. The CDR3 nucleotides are TGTGCCAGCAGTCCACGACTAGCGGGAGGGGTCAATGAGCAGTTCTCC. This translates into CASSPRLAGGVNEQFS.